The present entry profiles one T cell receptor (beta chain) with its context. Antigen: not known. These data come from a study of T cell responses to AZD1222 COVID-19 vaccine. Overall study context: Second doses were pooled across both intervals (about 4 or about 12 weeks).

Between the trimmed V and J ends, which lost 3 bases and 0 bases, there was a span of 24 bases. This CDR3 has 20 amino acids. Germline CDR1 and CDR2: LGHNA and YSLEER. TCRdb's table, derived via immunoSEQ multiplex PCR, lists solely in-frame clones and lacks some. This sample has 170,000 or so clones, with about nine tenths found just once. Study results and caveats: The donors showed a predominance of white British ancestry and of females, with possible underestimation of clonal diversity.

This specimen consisted of peripheral blood, obtained on day 0 of AZD1222 vaccination. The sequence was collected from an adult in good health. The chain uses TRBV4-3 and TRBJ1-5; TRBD1 is a possible D gene (6 bases). In DNA, the CDR3 is TGCGCCAGCAGCCAGGCCGTCTCAGGGGCCGGCTCGTATAGCAATCAGCCCCAGCATTTT. It codes for CASSQAVSGAGSYSNQPQHF.